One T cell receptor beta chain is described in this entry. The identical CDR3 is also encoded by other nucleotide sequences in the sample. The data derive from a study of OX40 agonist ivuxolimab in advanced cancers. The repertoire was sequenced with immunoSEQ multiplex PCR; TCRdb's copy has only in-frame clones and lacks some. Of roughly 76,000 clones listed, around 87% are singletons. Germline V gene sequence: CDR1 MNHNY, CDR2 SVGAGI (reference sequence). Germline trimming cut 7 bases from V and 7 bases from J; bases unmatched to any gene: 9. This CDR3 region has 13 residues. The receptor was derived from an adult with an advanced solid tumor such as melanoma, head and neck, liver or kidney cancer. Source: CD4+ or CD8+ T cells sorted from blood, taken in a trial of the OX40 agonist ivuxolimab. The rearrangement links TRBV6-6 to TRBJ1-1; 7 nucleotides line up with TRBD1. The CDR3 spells CASKTGDQHEAFF. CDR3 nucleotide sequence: TGTGCCAGCAAAACAGGGGACCAACATGAAGCTTTCTTT.